In this sample, the clone carrying this T cell receptor beta chain turned up a few times. Its antigen is still unknown. The V and J ends lost 0 bases and 3 bases respectively, with 15 bases between them. The CDR3 sequence is 17 residues long. Germline V gene lookup returns CDR1 LGHNA and CDR2 YSLEER. Quantitative molecular-barcoded 5'-RACE generated the TCR beta libraries. TCRdb reprocessed the 5' RACE reads with MiXCR, giving one entry per CDR3 protein. The sample holds 220,000 or so distinct CDR3 sequences, 15% to 20% seen once. This sample is part of a study of CD8 T cells in ankylosing spondylitis. The study, taken as a whole, reports: A subset of motif variants has previously been described in the synovial fluid and blood of reactive arthritis. Significantly higher representation of disease-linked clones was reported for matched ankylosing spondylitis synovial fluid. A motif of 8 or 9 highly homologous TCR beta variants was seen as apparently characteristic of ankylosing spondylitis blood.

The chain uses TRBV4-3 and TRBJ2-4; D uncertain. Material for sequencing was blood, either unsorted or a sorted T cell fraction (not recorded which). The sequence derives from a male donor with ankylosing spondylitis. The chain's CDR3 is CASSQDRADWGKNIQYF. The CDR3 nucleotides read TGCGCCAGCAGCCAAGATCGGGCTGACTGGGGCAAAAACATTCAGTACTTC.